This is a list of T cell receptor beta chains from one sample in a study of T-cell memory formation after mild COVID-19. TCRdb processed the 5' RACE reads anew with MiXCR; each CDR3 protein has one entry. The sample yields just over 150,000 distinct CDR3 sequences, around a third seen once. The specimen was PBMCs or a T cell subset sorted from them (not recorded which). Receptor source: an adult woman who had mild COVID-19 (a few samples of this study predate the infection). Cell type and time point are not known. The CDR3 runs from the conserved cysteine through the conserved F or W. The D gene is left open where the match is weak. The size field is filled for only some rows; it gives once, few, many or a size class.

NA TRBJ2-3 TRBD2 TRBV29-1 CSARTSAADTQYF TGCAGCGCGAGGACTAGCGCAGCAGATACGCAGTATTTT
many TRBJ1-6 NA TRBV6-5 CASSPTTTGWGYNSPLHF TGTGCCAGCAGCCCAACCACAACAGGGTGGGGCTATAATTCACCCCTCCACTTT
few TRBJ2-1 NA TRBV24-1 CATSDTTGFSYNEQFF TGTGCCACCAGTGATACTACAGGGTTCTCCTACAATGAGCAGTTCTTC
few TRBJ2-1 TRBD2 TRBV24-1 CATSGAGRAYNEQFF TGTGCCACCAGTGGGGCCGGGAGGGCCTACAATGAGCAGTTCTTC
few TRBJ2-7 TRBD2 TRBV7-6 CASSLGASGYEQYF TGTGCCAGCAGCTTAGGAGCTAGCGGCTACGAGCAGTACTTC
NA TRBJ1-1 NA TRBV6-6 CASSYPPGRDTEAFF TGTGCCAGCAGTTACCCCCCGGGGAGGGACACTGAAGCTTTCTTT
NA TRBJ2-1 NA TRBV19 CASSITGTKNNEQFF TGTGCCAGTAGTATTACCGGGACCAAGAACAATGAGCAGTTCTTC
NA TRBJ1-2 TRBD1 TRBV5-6 CASSSGQALYGYTF TGTGCCAGCAGCTCAGGACAGGCTCTCTATGGCTACACCTTC
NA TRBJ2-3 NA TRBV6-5 CAAKAGRGRTDTQYF TGTGCCGCTAAGGCGGGGCGGGGGCGCACAGATACGCAGTATTTT
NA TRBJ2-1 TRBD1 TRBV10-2 CASSDPDRGIYEQFF TGCGCCAGCAGTGACCCGGACAGGGGAATTTATGAGCAGTTCTTC
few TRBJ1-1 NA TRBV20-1 CSARPPGDTEAFF TGCAGTGCTCGCCCCCCGGGGGACACTGAAGCTTTCTTT
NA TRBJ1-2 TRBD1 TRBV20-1 CSAPNPRDRLNYGYTF TGCAGTGCTCCCAACCCCCGGGACAGGCTTAACTATGGCTACACCTTC
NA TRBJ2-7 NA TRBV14 CASSLRRDRSYEQYF TGTGCCAGCAGCCTACGCCGGGACCGCTCCTACGAGCAGTACTTC
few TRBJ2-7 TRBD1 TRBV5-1 CASSDSGTGDYLIF TGCGCCAGCAGCGATTCCGGGACAGGGGATTACCTAATTTTC
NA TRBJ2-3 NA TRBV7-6 CASSLGTGMDTQYF TGTGCCAGCAGCTTGGGGACTGGGATGGATACGCAGTATTTT
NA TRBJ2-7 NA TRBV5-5 CASSLGGLGYEQYF TGTGCCAGCAGCTTGGGGGGGCTGGGCTACGAGCAGTACTTC
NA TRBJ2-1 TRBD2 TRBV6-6 CASSYSSSGGREQFF TGTGCCAGCAGTTACTCCTCTAGCGGAGGGCGAGAGCAGTTCTTC
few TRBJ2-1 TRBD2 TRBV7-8 CASSLPRGGGISSYNEQFF TGTGCCAGCAGCCTACCTAGGGGCGGGGGTATAAGCTCCTACAATGAGCAGTTCTTC
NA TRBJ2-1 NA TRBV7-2 CASSLARTEQFF TGTGCCAGCAGCTTAGCGAGGACAGAGCAGTTCTTC
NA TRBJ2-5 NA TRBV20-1 CSAGHFFQETQYF TGCAGTGCTGGGCACTTCTTCCAAGAGACCCAGTACTTC
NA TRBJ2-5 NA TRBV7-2 CASSEISGAQETQYF TGTGCCAGCAGCGAAATTAGCGGAGCCCAAGAGACCCAGTACTTC
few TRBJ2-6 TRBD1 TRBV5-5 CASSWKKGAPGSGANVLTF TGTGCCAGCAGCTGGAAAAAGGGGGCGCCGGGCTCTGGGGCCAACGTCCTGACTTTC
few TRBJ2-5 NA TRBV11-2 CASSLTTDDFSGETQYF TGTGCCAGCAGCTTGACGACAGACGATTTTTCAGGAGAGACCCAGTACTTC
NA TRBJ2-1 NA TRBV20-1 CSARVRGSSYNEQFF TGCAGTGCTAGAGTGAGGGGGAGCTCCTACAATGAGCAGTTCTTC
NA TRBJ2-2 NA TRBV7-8 CASSLPEAPGELFF TGTGCCAGCAGCTTACCCGAGGCCCCCGGGGAGCTGTTTTTT
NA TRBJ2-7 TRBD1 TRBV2 CASVDRAAYEQYF TGTGCCAGCGTGGACAGGGCCGCCTACGAGCAGTACTTC
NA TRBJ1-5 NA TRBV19 CASHGQWNQRQHF TGTGCCAGCCACGGACAGTGGAATCAGCGCCAGCATTTT
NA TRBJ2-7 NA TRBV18 CASSPPYGSTEQYF TGTGCCAGCTCGCCCCCCTACGGGTCAACCGAGCAGTACTTC
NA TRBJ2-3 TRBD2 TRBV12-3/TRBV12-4 CASSSGTSGRDLYF TGTGCCAGCAGTTCCGGGACTAGCGGGAGAGATTTGTATTTT
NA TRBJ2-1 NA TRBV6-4 CASSERAKTSYNEQFF TGTGCCAGCAGCGAAAGGGCTAAAACCTCCTACAATGAGCAGTTCTTC
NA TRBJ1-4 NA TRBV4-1 CASSFLAGEKLFF TGCGCCAGCAGCTTCCTGGCGGGGGAAAAACTGTTTTTT
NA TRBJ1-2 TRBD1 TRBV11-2 CASSPSGDRGLGYTF TGTGCCAGCAGCCCGTCGGGGGACAGGGGGCTCGGCTACACCTTC
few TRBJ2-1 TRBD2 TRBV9 CASSVSGRFSYNEQFF TGTGCCAGCAGCGTTAGCGGGAGGTTCTCCTACAATGAGCAGTTCTTC
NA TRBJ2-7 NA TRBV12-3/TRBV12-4 CASRRSGTPVEQYF TGTGCCAGCAGGCGTTCCGGGACACCTGTCGAGCAGTACTTC
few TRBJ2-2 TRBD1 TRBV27 CASSLGTTGRELFF TGTGCCAGCAGTTTAGGGACGACAGGGCGGGAGCTGTTTTTT
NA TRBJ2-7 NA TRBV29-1 CSVGGGPSYEQYF TGCAGCGTGGGGGGAGGACCTTCCTACGAGCAGTACTTC